The 21 T cell receptor beta chains given below trace back to one sample, sequenced in a study of blood T cells in healthy people across ages. Primers used in a second PCR of roughly 6 to 11 cycles were a sample-barcoded 5' primer and a J-beta primer mix. TCRdb re-called the 5' RACE reads with MiXCR, one entry per CDR3 protein. The table lists 1.2 million to 1.5 million distinct CDR3 sequences, 42% of them singletons. The sample taken for sequencing was blood. The receptors come from a woman younger than 35 in good health.

This clonotype was observed once. A single base separates this from a much larger clone, so it may be a read error. The V call is TRBV9, the J call TRBJ2-7; unclear D gene. Germline CDR1 SGDLS, CDR2 YYNGEE. Trimming shortened V by 0 bases and J by 0 bases, and 7 bases separated the two germline ends. The CDR3 is 14 residues long. CDR3: CASSVGPDSYEQYF. Written as DNA, the CDR3 is TGTGCCAGCAGCGTAGGGCCAGACTCCTACGAGCAGTACTTC.

This sequence joins TRBV7-9 and TRBJ2-7, with TRBD1 matching 9 bases. Trimming removed 5 bases from V and 2 bases from J; junction bases left unmatched: 13. This CDR3 is 17 amino acids long. Germline CDR1 SEHNR, CDR2 FQNEAQ (reference sequence). The CDR3, as DNA: TGTGCCAGCAGCGGATCACTACAGGGGGCGTTCGCCTACGAGCAGTACTTC. Its protein is CASSGSLQGAFAYEQYF.

This CDR3 is CAIQKGSANEKLFF. CDR3 coding DNA: TGTGCCATCCAAAAGGGATCGGCTAATGAAAAACTGTTTTTT. The V call is TRBV12-3 or TRBV12-4, the J call TRBJ1-4; D is unclear. This CDR3 contains 14 residues. V lost 10 bases and J lost 3, with 15 bases in between.

The chain's CDR3 is CASSLGGLGADIQYF. The CDR3 DNA reads as TGTGCCAGCAGCTTAGGTGGACTAGGTGCGGACATTCAGTACTTC. The chain uses TRBV7-9 and TRBJ2-4; 7 bases are a match to TRBD2. The CDR3 loop spans 15 amino acids. The germline V gene has CDR1 SEHNR and CDR2 FQNEAQ (reference sequence). Trimming removed 1 base from V and 8 bases from J; junction bases left unmatched: 8. The full variable domain, rest sourced from reference TRBV7-9 and TRBJ2-4, is DTGVSQNPRHKITKRGQNVTFRCDPISEHNRLYWYRQTLGQGPEFLTYFQNEAQLEKSRLLSDRFSAERPKGSFSTLEIQRTEQGDSAMYLCASSLGGLGADIQYFGAGTRLSVL.

The rearrangement links TRBV28 to TRBJ2-4; TRBD1 might be the D (6 bases). The end of the DNA is better explained by TRBJ2-5, so the J call may be wrong. The CDR3 extends over 14 amino acids. CDR1 and CDR2 from the germline V gene are MDHEN and SYDVKM. Written as DNA, the CDR3 is TGTGCCAGCAGTCAGCTTGGGACAACGAAGACCCAGTACTTC. Translating gives CASSQLGTTKTQYF.

V and J are TRBV6-5 and TRBJ2-7, with 8 nucleotides matching TRBD1. Germline assignment: CDR1 MNHEY and CDR2 SVGAGI. After removal of 0 bases from V and 5 bases from J, the junction contained 9 bases not matched to a gene. There are 16 residues in the CDR3. This CDR3 reads CASSYSFGTGLNEQYF. The CDR3 nucleotides are TGTGCCAGCAGTTACTCGTTTGGGACAGGCTTGAACGAGCAGTACTTC.

The chain carries TRBV20-1 and TRBJ2-1; 9 positions agree with TRBD2. The trim removed 6 bases at V and 8 bases at J, leaving 11 bases unmatched. CDR3 length: 14 residues. The germline gives CDR1 DFQATT, CDR2 SNEGSKA (reference sequence). The CDR3 loop is CSALTGLAGYEQFF. The CDR3 DNA is TGCAGTGCCCTCACGGGGCTAGCGGGATATGAGCAGTTCTTC.

This clonotype turned up a few times. The chain carries TRBV6-2 or TRBV6-3 and TRBJ2-3; D might be TRBD2 (5 bases). V was clipped by 7 bases and J by 4 bases, with 9 bases between them. This CDR3 has 12 residues. Germline-derived CDR1 and CDR2 are MNHEY and SVGEGT. CDR3 residues: CASTFGADTQYF. The CDR3 DNA sequence: TGTGCCAGCACCTTCGGGGCAGATACGCAGTATTTT.

The chain couples TRBV7-6 to TRBJ2-5; D is possibly TRBD1 (6 bases). This CDR3 has 15 amino acids. The V gene's germline CDR1 is SGHVS and CDR2 FNYEAQ. Trimming left V 5 bases short and J 1 base short, with 14 bases between. The CDR3 sequence is CASSPSTGFQETQYF. The CDR3 DNA follows: TGTGCCAGCAGCCCATCCACAGGGTTCCAAGAGACCCAGTACTTC.

This clonotype was counted between two and nine times. The chain joins TRBV28 to TRBJ2-5; D is unclear. The CDR3 is made up of 13 amino acids. V was cut by 6 bases and J by 6 bases, with 14 bases left in between. Per the germline V gene, CDR1 is MDHEN and CDR2 is SYDVKM. In nucleotides, the CDR3 is TGTGCCAGCAGCCGCTACGAATTGAAGACCCAGTACTTC. It is translated as CASSRYELKTQYF.

This clonotype showed up just a few times. The genes are TRBV10-3 and TRBJ2-7, with TRBD2 matching over 7 bases. CDR3 length: 16 residues. Trimming removed 0 bases from V and 3 bases from J; junction bases left unmatched: 8. Germline V lookup: CDR1 ENHRY, CDR2 SYGVKD. The CDR3 sequence is CAISESPLAANYEQYF. The DNA of the CDR3 is TGTGCCATCAGTGAGTCCCCCCTAGCGGCGAACTACGAGCAGTACTTC.

This clonotype was seen a few times. The chain recombines TRBV20-1 with TRBJ2-1, with TRBD2 matching 9 bases. After removal of 0 bases from V and 6 bases from J, the junction contained 6 bases not matched to a gene. Germline-derived CDR1 and CDR2 are DFQATT and SNEGSKA (reference sequence). There are 15 residues in the CDR3. The CDR3 loop is CSARDTQRGVNEQFF. CDR3 DNA sequence: TGCAGTGCTAGAGATACCCAGCGGGGGGTCAATGAGCAGTTCTTC.

This chain connects TRBV5-1 to TRBJ2-3, with D uncertain. In germline, CDR1 is SGHRS, CDR2 YFSETQ. Trimming took off 0 bases at V and 1 base at J, with 15 bases between the two ends. There are 17 residues in the CDR3. This CDR3 is CASSLATSTMGTDTQYF. DNA for the CDR3: TGCGCCAGCAGCTTGGCCACGTCCACCATGGGCACAGATACGCAGTATTTT.

The chain's CDR3 is CASTFLEGNEQFF. For the CDR3, the DNA is TGTGCCAGCACTTTCCTTGAGGGGAATGAGCAGTTCTTC. V gene TRBV2 combines with J gene TRBJ2-1; tentatively, D is TRBD1 or TRBD2 (5 bases each). Germline V gene lookup returns CDR1 SNHLY and CDR2 FYNNEI. Trimming removed 7 bases at V and 7 bases at J, with 14 bases between. This CDR3 has 13 amino acids.

The chain links TRBV4-1 to TRBJ2-1; maybe TRBD2 (6 bases). There are 16 residues in the CDR3. V was shortened by 4 bases and J by 8 bases, with 21 bases between the two germline ends. The germline CDR1 and CDR2 sequences are MGHRA and YSYEKL. CDR3 sequence reads: CASSPGGGILGDEQFF. The CDR3 coding sequence is TGCGCCAGCAGCCCGGGCGGCGGGATTCTAGGCGATGAGCAGTTCTTC.

The V gene is TRBV6-5, the J gene TRBJ2-5; 7 nucleotides match TRBD2. The V gene end was trimmed by 0 bases and the J gene end by 4 bases; junction bases not matched to a gene: 5. Germline V lookup: CDR1 MNHEY, CDR2 SVGAGI. The CDR3 has 15 amino acids. The CDR3 DNA reads as TGTGCCAGCAGTTACTCGAGCACTAGCGTAGAGACCCAGTACTTC. This encodes CASSYSSTSVETQYF.

Ten or more counts support this clonotype. V is TRBV7-9 and J is TRBJ1-2; 10 nucleotides agree with TRBD1. The CDR3 runs 15 residues. Germline values: CDR1 SEHNR, CDR2 FQNEAQ (reference sequence). The V segment lost 4 bases and the J segment 2 bases; nucleotides outside the gene matches: 4. CDR3 in amino acids: CASSSPDRGNYGYTF. The CDR3 nucleotides are TGTGCCAGCAGCTCACCGGACAGGGGGAACTATGGCTACACCTTC.

The chain recombines TRBV7-9 with TRBJ2-5; no reliable D call. With 3 bases removed from V and 2 bases from J, the gap between germline ends came to 7 bases. Germline lookup yields CDR1 SEHNR and CDR2 FQNEAQ (reference sequence). There are 13 residues in the CDR3. CDR3 DNA sequence: TGTGCCAGCAGCTTCCCGACACAAGAGACCCAGTACTTC. Amino acid sequence: CASSFPTQETQYF.

This clonotype was observed a handful of times. This chain joins TRBV12-3 or TRBV12-4 and TRBJ2-4; 16 bases align to TRBD2. The CDR3 length is 16 residues. The J segment lost 7 bases and the V segment lost 6 bases, leaving 6 bases of the junction unmatched. The CDR3 DNA reads as TGTGCCAGCAGAAAGGGACTAGCGGGGGGGGGTAACATTCAGTACTTC. Encoded protein: CASRKGLAGGGNIQYF.

This clonotype turned up a few times. The V gene is TRBV18, the J gene TRBJ2-1; either TRBD1 or TRBD2 may supply D (6 bases each). This CDR3 region has 16 residues. The V end lost 1 base, the J end lost 8 bases, and 18 bases lay between the germline ends. Germline CDR1 is KGHSH and CDR2 is LQKENI. CDR3: CASSPQMILAGDEQFF. The CDR3 DNA reads as TGTGCCAGCTCACCACAAATGATACTAGCAGGGGATGAGCAGTTCTTC.

As concerns this clonotype: The junction and the germline gene differ at one end; a read error may be behind it. This chain uses TRBV18 with TRBJ2-3; TRBD1 is a possible D gene (6 bases). The CDR3 has 15 amino acids. The germline V gene has CDR1 KGHSH and CDR2 LQKENI. CDR3 DNA: TGTGCCAGCTCACAGGCCAGGGCAGGGGAATATACGCGGTATTTT. It translates to CASSQARAGEYTRYF.